These 20 T cell receptor beta chains share one sample of origin, sequenced in a study of T cells in Graves' hyperthyroidism and ophthalmopathy. Researchers took RNA transcripts and amplified the TCR beta CDR3 regions from them. The study used the HTBI primer set for a first-round RT-PCR of the TCR CDR3. TCRdb redid the calling of the multiplex PCR reads with MiXCR, one entry per CDR3 protein. The repertoire holds about 690,000 distinct CDR3 sequences, with roughly 17% as singletons. The sequencing sample was made of blood. These receptors came from a man aged 45 to 65 with Graves' hyperthyroidism.

This clonotype has more than one count but fewer than ten. The chain couples TRBV24-1 to TRBJ2-2, with 7 bases aligning to TRBD2. V was clipped by 1 base and J by 4 bases; unmatched bases: 8. Germline V gene data show CDR1 as KGHDR and CDR2 as SFDVKD. The CDR3 contains 17 residues. The CDR3 DNA sequence: TGTGCCACCAGTGATTTATACGGGAGGCTAGGCACCGGGGAGCTGTTTTTT. This codes for CATSDLYGRLGTGELFF.

This clonotype has only a few counts. The gene calls are TRBV7-9 and TRBJ1-4, with TRBD1 as a possible D gene (6 bases). The germline CDR1 and CDR2 sequences are SEHNR and FQNEAQ (reference sequence). Trimming took off 4 bases at V and 8 bases at J, with 17 bases between the two ends. The CDR3 extends over 15 amino acids. The CDR3 loop reads CASSYRAARGEKLFF. In DNA, the CDR3 is TGTGCCAGCAGCTACCGGGCCGCAAGGGGGGAAAAACTGTTTTTT.

This clonotype occurred many times. The rearrangement joins TRBV18 to TRBJ2-3, with D perhaps matching TRBD2 (6 bases). Germline loops: CDR1 KGHSH, CDR2 LQKENI. The V gene lost 3 bases and the J gene lost 3 bases, with 13 bases spanning the gap. This CDR3 is built from 15 residues. Written as DNA, the CDR3 is TGTGCCAGCTCACCGACTAGTGGAAAGACAGATACGCAGTATTTT. Residues: CASSPTSGKTDTQYF.

This clonotype showed up many times. The chain is built from TRBV29-1 and TRBJ2-3, with a possible D match to TRBD2 (6 bases). The CDR3 is 13 amino acids. Germline V gene data show CDR1 as SQVTM and CDR2 as ANQGSEA. V shed 4 bases and J shed 4 bases, with 12 bases lying between them. Here the CDR3 reads CSVGASVADTQYF. The CDR3 DNA reads as TGCAGCGTTGGGGCTAGCGTCGCAGATACGCAGTATTTT.

This clonotype was seen ten or more times. V gene TRBV2 combines with J gene TRBJ1-4, with TRBD1 as a possible D gene (5 bases). The CDR3 runs to 15 residues. The V gene's germline CDR1 is SNHLY and CDR2 FYNNEI. Trimming took off 5 bases at V and 8 bases at J, with 18 bases between the two ends. CDR3 protein: CASSWIPGSREKLFF. CDR3 sequence (DNA): TGTGCCAGCAGTTGGATACCAGGGAGTCGGGAAAAACTGTTTTTT.

The chain combines TRBV18 with TRBJ2-5; possible D gene TRBD1, 6 bases. The CDR3 sequence is 12 residues long. Trimming took off 6 bases at V and 10 bases at J, with 15 bases between the two ends. CDR1 and CDR2 from the germline V gene are KGHSH and LQKENI. The CDR3 loop reads CASSEPPDSQYF. The CDR3 bases are TGTGCCAGCTCTGAACCACCGGACAGCCAGTACTTC.

This clonotype was found many times. This chain uses TRBV6-1 with TRBJ2-1, with 12 positions matching TRBD2. This CDR3 has 17 amino acids. CDR1 is MNHNS and CDR2 is SASEGT in the germline V gene. After removal of 6 bases from V and 0 bases from J, the junction contained 6 bases not matched to a gene. CDR3 residues: CASRGTSGLSSYNEQFF. DNA for the CDR3: TGTGCCAGCAGGGGGACTAGCGGGCTTTCCTCCTACAATGAGCAGTTCTTC.

This clonotype was counted only a few times. The rearrangement uses TRBV19 and TRBJ1-5; D ambiguous. V gave up 2 bases and J gave up 11 bases, with 16 bases separating them. The germline gives CDR1 LNHDA, CDR2 SQIVND (reference sequence). The CDR3 totals 14 residues. This CDR3 is CASSIRTLPSAQHF. In DNA, the CDR3 is TGTGCCAGTAGTATACGTACCTTGCCCAGTGCCCAGCATTTT.

This clonotype was picked up many times. The gene calls are TRBV10-3 and TRBJ2-3; D gene uncertain. Germline loops: CDR1 ENHRY, CDR2 SYGVKD. This CDR3 has 12 amino acids. Between the trimmed V and J ends, which lost 3 bases and 9 bases, there was a span of 10 bases. In nucleotides, the CDR3 is TGTGCCATCAGTGACCCCCCTCAGACGCAGTATTTT. This gives the protein CAISDPPQTQYF.

This clonotype was detected only a few times. This chain links TRBV3-1 with TRBJ1-3; no definite D call. The length of the CDR3 is 16 residues. Germline CDR1 and CDR2: LGHDT and YNNKEL (reference sequence). The V end was cut by 0 bases, the J end by 1 base, with 10 bases between. In DNA form, the CDR3 reads TGTGCCAGCAGCCAAGAGATGGGGAGTTCTGGAAACACCATATATTTT. Its protein product is CASSQEMGSSGNTIYF.

This clonotype came up once. This chain uses TRBV14 with TRBJ1-2, with D unclear. This CDR3 region has 14 residues. Trimming pared 1 base from V and 2 bases from J, leaving 8 bases between. Germline V gene data show CDR1 as SGHDN and CDR2 as FVKESK. CDR3 coding DNA: TGTGCCAGCAGCCAAGCTCCTGGGAACTATGGCTACACCTTC. It specifies CASSQAPGNYGYTF.

This clonotype was counted at least ten times. The chain employs TRBV29-1 and TRBJ2-7; the D is unclear. V gave up 2 bases and J gave up 5 bases, with 13 bases separating them. CDR3 length: 13 amino acids. Germline CDR1 and CDR2: SQVTM and ANQGSEA. The CDR3 sequence: CSVETGPHHEQYF. The CDR3 coding sequence is TGCAGCGTTGAAACTGGACCACACCACGAGCAGTACTTC.

As for this clonotype: A read error is possible here, since a much larger clone lies one base away. The V gene is TRBV12-5, the J gene TRBJ2-1, with D possibly matching TRBD2 (5 bases). Germline-derived CDR1 and CDR2 are LGHNT and FRNRAP. CDR3 size: 14 residues. The CDR3 coding sequence is TGTGCTAGTGGATTAGCGAGGGATTACAATGGGCAGTTCTTC. Translated: CASGLARDYNGQFF.

V gene TRBV6-1 combines with J gene TRBJ1-2, with 9 bases lining up with TRBD1. Germline V CDR1 and CDR2: MNHNS, SASEGT. The CDR3 is 17 amino acids. V lost 6 bases and J lost 1; bases outside the gene matches: 12. CDR3 loop: CASRARDRDKYNYGYTF. In DNA, the CDR3 is TGTGCCAGCAGAGCCCGGGACAGGGATAAATATAACTATGGCTACACCTTC.

This clonotype was recorded at least ten times. The chain joins TRBV28 to TRBJ1-3; D is unclear. Between the trimmed V and J ends, which lost 7 bases and 2 bases, there was a span of 12 bases. CDR1 is MDHEN and CDR2 is SYDVKM in the germline V gene. CDR3 size: 14 residues. Here the CDR3 reads CASTPDGAGNTIYF. CDR3 sequence (DNA): TGTGCCAGCACCCCGGACGGTGCTGGAAACACCATATATTTT.

This clonotype was detected only a few times. In DNA form, the CDR3 reads TGTGCCTGGAGTGTCTCAGTTAACAATCAGCCCCAGCATTTT. Translation gives CAWSVSVNNQPQHF. J is TRBJ1-5 and V is TRBV30, with D unresolved. Looked up from germline, CDR1 is GTSNPN and CDR2 is SVGIG (reference sequence). CDR3 length: 14 amino acids. The V gene lost 0 bases and the J gene lost 3 bases, with 9 bases spanning the gap.

In this sample, this clonotype turned up a few times. The J gene is TRBJ2-1, the V gene TRBV6-5; the match to TRBD2 covers 10 bases. CDR3 length: 15 residues. J gave up 7 bases and V 0 bases, and 3 bases lay outside the gene matches. The germline V gene has CDR1 MNHEY and CDR2 SVGAGI. The CDR3 nucleotides are TGTGCCAGCAGTTACTCAGGACTAGCGGTGAATGAGCAGTTCTTC. Protein product: CASSYSGLAVNEQFF.

Turning to this clonotype: The junction departs from the called germline gene at one end, perhaps through a read error. The rearrangement joins TRBV28 to TRBJ2-5; maybe TRBD2 (5 bases). Germline V CDR1 and CDR2: MDHEN, SYDVKM. The CDR3 runs 16 residues. The CDR3 region has the DNA TGTGCCAGCAGTACCCCCGGGGTAGGACTGCAAGAGACCCAGTGCTTC. Translation gives CASSTPGVGLQETQCF.

V gene TRBV20-1 combines with J gene TRBJ2-7, with 13 positions matching TRBD2. The CDR3 consists of 15 residues. The junction had 10 bases not matched to a gene; V was cut back by 5 bases and J by 6 bases. Germline-derived CDR1 and CDR2 are DFQATT and SNEGSKA (reference sequence). For the CDR3, the DNA is TGCAGTGCTCCCAGACTAGCGGGAGGTCGATTCGAGCAGTACTTC. Translating it yields CSAPRLAGGRFEQYF.

This clonotype appeared a few times. This chain uses TRBV28 with TRBJ2-2; no definite D call. Germline V gene sequence: CDR1 MDHEN, CDR2 SYDVKM. This CDR3 is built from 13 residues. The germline V and J ends were trimmed by 7 bases and 5 bases, with 11 bases remaining between them. The CDR3 loop reads CASTTFQTGELFF. The CDR3 region has the DNA TGTGCCAGCACTACATTCCAAACCGGGGAGCTGTTTTTT.